This record looks at one TCR beta chain sequence and its context. The CDR3 length is 17 residues. The germline V and J ends were trimmed by 4 bases and 3 bases, with 22 bases remaining between them. Germline lookup yields CDR1 LNHDA and CDR2 SQIVND (reference sequence). The data were obtained in a study of blood T cell repertoires in COVID-19. Assay used: immunoSEQ multiplex PCR; TCRdb lists only in-frame clones, some missing. The table includes a few hundred thousand clones, 85% to 90% detected once. The rearrangement uses TRBV19 and TRBJ2-7; D remains ambiguous. The sequencing sample was made of PBMCs or T cells enriched from blood (not recorded which). This TCR came from a woman aged 18 to 35 with acute COVID-19. DNA of the CDR3: TGTGCCAGTAGTAGAACTGCGCCCGATGTACCCCTCTACGAGCAGTACTTC. Protein sequence: CASSRTAPDVPLYEQYF.